This passage covers 26 T cell receptor beta chains from one sample sequenced in a study of persistence of HIV-infected CD4 T cells. Overlapping HIV-1 Gag 15-mer peptides at 0.85 to 1 ug per peptide per mL were used. Responding CD4+ T cells were sorted by upregulation of both CD40 ligand and CD69. These TCRs' antigens remain unknown. Sequencing used immunoSEQ version 4 in survey mode. The protocol was immunoSEQ multiplex PCR, while the TCRdb copy is restricted to in-frame clones and leaves out a portion. In the table there are 20,000 to 25,000 clones, around 67% of which are singletons. This sample comprised CD4+ T cells sorted from PBMCs after approximately 19-hour stimulation, obtained from a patient who received antiretroviral therapy. The source is an adult man with HIV who was CMV-seropositive.

V usage is TRBV10-3 and J usage is TRBJ1-5, with a tentative D call TRBD1 (5 bases). Trimming took 10 bases from V and 7 from J, leaving 20 bases between them. The germline gives CDR1 ENHRY, CDR2 SYGVKD. CDR3 length: 14 residues. The CDR3 is CATRGGEAEQPQHF. Written as DNA, the CDR3 is TGTGCCACGAGGGGCGGGGAGGCAGAGCAGCCCCAGCATTTT.

This clone was detected a few times. V usage is TRBV10-3 and J usage is TRBJ2-3; D gene uncertain. CDR1 is ENHRY, CDR2 SYGVKD, per germline. CDR3 length: 14 amino acids. V lost 5 bases and J lost 4, with 13 bases in between. CDR3 in DNA: TGTGCCATCAGTTCTAGTCCAGACTCAGATACGCAGTATTTT. This sequence encodes CAISSSPDSDTQYF.

The chain recombines TRBV7-3 with TRBJ2-3; a weak D match, TRBD2 (6 bases). Trimming removed 3 bases from V and 2 bases from J, with 9 bases in between. Germline CDR1 SGHTA, CDR2 FQGTGA. CDR3 length equals 14 residues. CDR3 DNA: TGTGCCAGCAGCTTCCTAGCGAACACAGATACGCAGTATTTT. It specifies CASSFLANTDTQYF.

The chain employs TRBV5-1 and TRBJ2-1, with 9 bases that match TRBD2. The CDR3 sequence is 17 residues long. Germline V gene data show CDR1 as SGHRS and CDR2 as YFSETQ. J gave up 1 base and V 1 base, and 6 bases lay outside the gene matches. CDR3 loop: CASSLTVSGGSYNEQFF. The CDR3 DNA follows: TGCGCCAGCAGCTTGACCGTTAGCGGGGGTTCCTACAATGAGCAGTTCTTC. Looking up the rest from reference TRBV5-1 and TRBJ2-1 gives the full variable domain: KAGVTQTPRYLIKTRGQQVTLSCSPISGHRSVSWYQQTPGQGLQFLFEYFSETQRNKGNFPGRFSGRQFSNSRSEMNVSTLELGDSALYLCASSLTVSGGSYNEQFFGPGTRLTVL.

The chain employs TRBV19 and TRBJ1-2, with D perhaps matching TRBD1 (6 bases). Trimming pared 7 bases from V and 3 bases from J, leaving 12 bases between. The CDR3 has 13 residues. Germline CDR1 LNHDA, CDR2 SQIVND (reference sequence). Here the CDR3 DNA reads TGTGCCAGTAATCCAGGGGCCTACTATGGCTACACCTTC. This encodes CASNPGAYYGYTF.

The count of this clone is one. The chain couples TRBV4-2 to TRBJ2-2; 7 bases map to TRBD1. Germline CDR1 is LGHNA and CDR2 is YNFKEQ. The CDR3 spans 15 residues. V shed 2 bases, J shed 5 bases, and the junction held 5 bases outside the gene matches. The CDR3 loop reads CASSQRGPGTGELFF. CDR3 bases: TGTGCCAGCAGCCAAAGGGGGCCGGGGACCGGGGAGCTGTTTTTT.

This rearrangement joins TRBV24-1 to TRBJ2-1; the D call may be TRBD1 or TRBD2 (7 bases each). Germline assignment: CDR1 KGHDR and CDR2 SFDVKD. This CDR3 is 15 amino acids long. With 3 bases removed from V and 7 bases from J, the gap between germline ends came to 15 bases. The CDR3 bases are TGTGCCACCAGTGATGCGCCAGGGGGAGGGAATGAGCAGTTCTTC. This codes for CATSDAPGGGNEQFF.

This chain joins TRBV7-3 and TRBJ2-3; 9 nucleotides match TRBD1. The germline V gene encodes CDR1 SGHTA and CDR2 FQGTGA. The CDR3 has 14 residues. After removal of 4 bases from V and 3 bases from J, the junction contained 2 bases not matched to a gene. The CDR3 reads CASSSGQGTDTQYF. In DNA form, the CDR3 reads TGTGCCAGCAGCTCGGGACAGGGAACAGATACGCAGTATTTT.

V is TRBV2 and J is TRBJ2-3; 13 positions match TRBD2. This CDR3 contains 17 residues. V lost 7 bases, J lost 5 bases, and 12 bases stayed unmatched. Germline CDR1 is SNHLY and CDR2 is FYNNEI. CDR3 protein: CASTKHTSGGARDTQYF. The DNA of the CDR3 is TGTGCCAGCACGAAACACACTAGCGGGGGGGCCAGAGATACGCAGTATTTT.

V gene TRBV7-3 combines with J gene TRBJ2-1, with 9 bases matching TRBD2. CDR1 and CDR2 from the germline V gene are SGHTA and FQGTGA. Trimming took 3 bases from V and 1 from J; bases not matched to a gene: 1. The CDR3 length is 15 residues. The CDR3 region has the DNA TGTGCCAGCAGCTTTAGCGGGGGATCCTACAATGAGCAGTTCTTC. Its translation is CASSFSGGSYNEQFF. Based on the CDR3 plus reference TRBV7-3 and TRBJ2-1, the full variable domain is GAGVSQTPSNKVTEKGKYVELRCDPISGHTALYWYRQSLGQGPEFLIYFQGTGAADDSGLPNDRFFAVRPEGSVSTLKIQRTERGDSAVYLCASSFSGGSYNEQFFGPGTRLTVL.

V gene TRBV15 combines with J gene TRBJ1-1; the D gene is possibly TRBD1 (5 bases). V dropped 3 bases and J dropped 5 bases, with 7 bases sitting between them. The CDR3 covers 12 residues. From germline, CDR1 is LNHNV and CDR2 YYDKDF (reference sequence). The CDR3 sequence: CATSRRGTEAFF. The CDR3 coding sequence is TGTGCCACCAGCAGGAGGGGAACTGAAGCTTTCTTT.

This chain joins TRBV5-4 and TRBJ1-1; D call uncertain. The CDR3 sequence is 15 residues long. Per the germline V gene, CDR1 is SGHNT and CDR2 is YYREEE (reference sequence). The V and J ends lost 3 bases and 1 base respectively, with 13 bases between them. The CDR3: CASSSRLGRNTEAFF. CDR3 bases: TGTGCCAGCAGCTCCCGACTTGGGCGGAACACTGAAGCTTTCTTT.

V gene TRBV21-1 combines with J gene TRBJ1-1; the listed D gene, TRBD1, was not tested against the DNA. TRBV21-1 is described as a pseudogene. The CDR3 is 16 residues long. The CDR3 loop is CASSKGQGRMNTEAFF. CDR3 bases: TGTGCCAGCAGCAAGGGGCAGGGGCGTATGAACACTGAAGCTTTCTTT.

This rearrangement joins TRBV5-1 to TRBJ2-1; D is perhaps TRBD2 (7 bases). The germline V gene has CDR1 SGHRS and CDR2 YFSETQ. This CDR3 is 16 amino acids long. The V and J ends lost 0 bases and 6 bases respectively, with 16 bases between them. The CDR3 here is CASSLEAGAVGNEQFF. CDR3 DNA sequence: TGCGCCAGCAGCTTGGAGGCGGGGGCAGTGGGCAATGAGCAGTTCTTC.

The V and J genes are TRBV7-3 and TRBJ2-2, with D perhaps assigned TRBD1 or TRBD2 (5 bases each). With 1 base removed from V and 3 bases from J, the gap between germline ends came to 21 bases. Per germline, CDR1 SGHTA and CDR2 FQGTGA. CDR3 length equals 19 residues. The CDR3 sequence: CASSLMLGTPGFDTGELFF. CDR3 nucleotide sequence: TGTGCCAGCAGCTTAATGCTAGGGACCCCAGGGTTCGACACCGGGGAGCTGTTTTTT.

The chain carries TRBV5-5 and TRBJ2-2; D gene ambiguous. The CDR3 has 16 amino acids. Per germline, CDR1 SGHKS and CDR2 YYEKEE (reference sequence). The ends were cut back, 4 bases at V and 0 bases at J, with 13 bases in the middle. The CDR3 coding sequence is TGTGCCAGCAGCCCCGGACCCACTGCGAACACCGGGGAGCTGTTTTTT. The encoded protein is CASSPGPTANTGELFF.

The chain is built from TRBV19 and TRBJ1-1; a weak D match, TRBD1 (6 bases). Germline V gene lookup returns CDR1 LNHDA and CDR2 SQIVND (reference sequence). The CDR3 sequence is 15 residues long. V lost 3 bases to trimming and J lost 1 base, with 12 bases between them. CDR3 sequence reads: CASSMDLDRNTEAFF. CDR3 nucleotide sequence: TGTGCCAGTAGTATGGATTTGGACAGGAACACTGAAGCTTTCTTT.

This clone was seen a handful of times. The rearrangement uses TRBV3-1 (or the pseudogene TRBV3-2) and TRBJ1-1; D not resolved. Per the germline V gene, CDR1 is LGHDT and CDR2 is YNNKEL (reference sequence). The CDR3 consists of 11 residues. V lost 3 bases and J 6 bases, leaving 5 bases between the germline ends. This CDR3 reads CASSQTAEAFF. CDR3 sequence (DNA): TGTGCCAGCAGCCAGACGGCTGAAGCTTTCTTT.

This clone was detected a few times. The chain employs TRBV5-1 and TRBJ2-7; no clear D gene. Trimming pared 4 bases from V and 1 base from J, leaving 9 bases between. The germline CDR1 and CDR2 sequences are SGHRS and YFSETQ. The CDR3 length is 13 residues. CDR3 protein: CASSLDLSYEQYF. CDR3 nucleotides: TGCGCCAGCAGCCTGGATCTTTCCTACGAGCAGTACTTC.

This clone was counted a few times. V is TRBV7-3 and J is TRBJ1-2; TRBD1 agrees at 7 bases. With V trimmed by 0 bases and J by 6 bases, 7 bases remained unmatched. CDR1 and CDR2 from the germline V gene are SGHTA and FQGTGA. The CDR3 has 15 residues. CDR3 protein: CASSLTEDRMDGYTF. The CDR3 DNA follows: TGTGCCAGCAGCTTAACCGAGGACAGGATGGATGGCTACACCTTC.

This chain connects TRBV5-1 to TRBJ2-3; D not certain. Germline V CDR1 and CDR2: SGHRS, YFSETQ. This CDR3 has 11 amino acids. The germline V and J ends were trimmed by 1 base and 9 bases, with 6 bases remaining between them. In DNA, the CDR3 is TGCGCCAGCAGCTTGCTTGAAACGCAGTATTTT. This gives the protein CASSLLETQYF. Drawing the rest from reference TRBV5-1 and TRBJ2-3, the complete variable domain is KAGVTQTPRYLIKTRGQQVTLSCSPISGHRSVSWYQQTPGQGLQFLFEYFSETQRNKGNFPGRFSGRQFSNSRSEMNVSTLELGDSALYLCASSLLETQYFGPGTRLTVL.

The genes are TRBV6-2 or TRBV6-3 and TRBJ1-1; D is ambiguous. In germline, CDR1 is MNHEY, CDR2 SVGEGT. The V and J ends lost 5 bases and 8 bases respectively, with 18 bases between them. The CDR3 contains 14 residues. CDR3 sequence reads: CASSRSTRSGEAFF. The CDR3 DNA reads as TGTGCCAGCAGTCGAAGTACAAGGTCGGGAGAAGCTTTCTTT.

A few counts support this clone. This sequence joins TRBV19 and TRBJ1-2; weak D call: TRBD1 (6 bases). The CDR3 contains 12 residues. Germline V gene data show CDR1 as LNHDA and CDR2 as SQIVND (reference sequence). V was cut by 8 bases and J by 4 bases, with 11 bases left in between. DNA of the CDR3: TGTGCCAGTGGGGACACCCTCTATGGCTACACCTTC. Translation: CASGDTLYGYTF.

The gene calls are TRBV6-5 and TRBJ2-2; D gene unclear. Germline V CDR1 and CDR2: MNHEY, SVGAGI. The V and J ends lost 6 bases and 0 bases respectively, with 8 bases between them. The CDR3 totals 14 residues. The CDR3 nucleotides are TGTGCCAGCAGGGTCGGAGCGAACACCGGGGAGCTGTTTTTT. Encoded protein: CASRVGANTGELFF.

This rearrangement joins TRBV29-1 to TRBJ2-7; the D gene could be TRBD1 or TRBD2 (6 bases each). Between the trimmed V and J ends, which lost 5 bases and 2 bases, there was a span of 16 bases. The germline gives CDR1 SQVTM, CDR2 ANQGSEA. The CDR3 length is 14 residues. The CDR3 nucleotides are TGCAGCGTTTCGAGTTTTGGGGGGCCCTACGAGCAGTACTTC. Its translation is CSVSSFGGPYEQYF.

V gene TRBV6-2 or TRBV6-3 combines with J gene TRBJ2-4; 11 nucleotides line up with TRBD1. Germline trimming cut 3 bases from V and 7 bases from J; bases unmatched to any gene: 2. CDR3 length: 14 amino acids. Germline V gene sequence: CDR1 MNHEY, CDR2 SVGEGT. CDR3 DNA: TGTGCCAGCAGTTATAGGGACAGGGGGAACATTCAGTACTTC. This translates into CASSYRDRGNIQYF.